Included here is one T cell receptor beta chain sequence, with context. Its recognized antigen is unknown. Base quality data are lacking; no much larger clone is found one base away. These data originate in a study of shared clonotypes between healthy human individuals (dated by TCRdb to the early 2020s). Regarding the complete study: The cohort included three men and a couple of women between 18 and 49 years of age. Per donor, leukapheresis produced somewhere between about 0.85 and 9.5 billion PBMCs. To estimate repertoire size and how much clonotypes are shared between individuals, the study performed deep sequencing of blood TCR repertoires from roughly five healthy adults. To increase sequencing depth and limit assay-specific biases, different laboratories used diverse techniques to prepare libraries and sequence TCR repertoires.

TCR CDR3 regions were amplified from genomic DNA by multiplex PCR using the deep immunoSEQ assay. Extracted genomic DNA from each cell subset was distributed evenly across all wells of several immunoSEQ 96-well plates, and each plate was treated as a replicate. For unsorted PBMC, approximately 0.3 ug genomic DNA, equal to approximately 30,000 T cell genomes, was loaded into each replicate PCR. Genomic DNA from unsorted PBMC was sequenced over ten immunoSEQ deep assay plates. Purified libraries were measured with a Qubit 3.0 fluorometer, size-checked on a Bioanalyzer 2100, and measured again with the KAPA Library Quantification kit. A separate single-read 150-cycle Illumina NextSeq 550 flow cell was used to sequence each immunoSEQ 96-well plate. In the source study's methods: The immunoSEQ output contained only junctional sequences without quality scores, so filtering could not match that applied to full-length reads. Sequences were annotated with PyIR, a Python wrapper for IgBLAST v1.9, using IMGT germline references to assign V/J genes and CDR3. Reads with weak V/J assignments (E-value above 1e-6), missing CDR3, stop codons, out-of-frame junctions, or ambiguous translated residues were removed. V3J clonotypes were defined by identical inferred V gene, J gene, and CDR3 amino acid sequence. Percentage overlap between repertoires was calculated by dividing the number of shared unique clonotypes by the size of the smaller repertoire. Richness of each repertoire was evaluated using RTK rarefaction, the Chao1 estimator, and Recon v2.1 estimates of unobserved clonotypes. TCRdb stores this immuneACCESS table with in-frame sequences only. Part of the clones is absent; in the studies checked, under half of the shortfall reflects unresolved V genes, and no reason is known for the rest. V and J calls and clone size are given by that table; D and trimming were obtained from the DNA. This sample has under 600,000 clones in its table, and around 77% of those were observed once. The top ten clonotypes cover more than 10% of the sample.

V loses 5 bases, J loses 0 bases, and the germline ends lie 22 bases apart. The cysteine opens and the phenylalanine closes a CDR3 of 18 amino acids. Just the 54-base CDR3 DNA is kept, in frame starting at base 1. The germline V gene yields SGHVS for CDR1 and FQNEAQ for CDR2. The donors were healthy, HIV-negative adults who had no recently reported acute infections or vaccinations. All donors were Caucasian adults living in Nashville, Tennessee, USA. For unsorted samples, 90 million or so PBMCs were counted and genomic DNA was extracted with the QIAamp DNA Blood Mini kit. Blood was collected by leukapheresis, and PBMCs were isolated by Ficoll-Histopaque density gradient centrifugation and then cryopreserved in liquid nitrogen vapor phase. Results the study describes overall, beyond this receptor: Based on pairwise subsampling, the degree of clonotype sharing among donors was expected to be affected by sequencing depth. The genetic and exposure-history diversity represented was limited by the small number of donors. Sampling was limited to blood, and TCR repertoires in tissue likely differ from TCR repertoires in blood.

The rearranged chain carries TRBV7-8 and TRBJ1-2; TRBD1 is possibly the D segment (6 matching bases). Sequenced: PBMCs. This TCR derives from a woman aged 40-49 years in good health. Some clones in this sample may be carry-over from other donors' samples. CDR3 reads: CASSQAPPYRAPNYGYTF. The DNA sequence is given as TGTGCCAGCAGCCAAGCCCCTCCTTACAGGGCCCCTAACTATGGCTACACCTTC.